Here is one T cell receptor (beta chain) with its context. The antigen this receptor binds is unknown. Base qualities are not provided; no much larger clone lies one nucleotide away. This sample is part of a study of radiotherapy plus CTLA-4 blockade in lung cancer (dated by TCRdb to 2017 to 2018). About the study as a whole: Among enrolled patients, around 20% had an objective response and roughly 30% reached disease control.

Overall results and qualifications from the work: Increased serum interferon-beta after radiation, together with early dynamic changes in blood T cell clones, were reported to be the strongest predictors of response. TCR clones derived from tumors expanded in peripheral blood after treatment with radiotherapy and ipilimumab.

The study evaluated CTLA-4 blockade (ipilimumab) given together with focal radiation therapy in patients who had chemo-refractory metastatic non-small-cell lung cancer. Library prep was done by the immunoSEQ multiplex PCR assay. TCRdb holds this immuneACCESS table with in-frame rearrangements only. Some clones are missing; in checked studies, unresolved V genes explain under half, and the rest has no known cause. The sample profile shows tens of thousands of clones; about four fifths of them were found once. The ten most abundant clones make up around 25% of the sample. Per the germline V gene, SGHRS is the CDR1 and YFSETQ is the CDR2. The CDR3 holds 14 amino acids from the cysteine to the phenylalanine. Only CDR3 DNA is held: 42 bases, read in frame from base 1. V loses 6 bases of germline sequence and J loses 9 bases, and the interval between the two ends is 19 bases.

This receptor was taken from a human donor with non-small cell lung cancer that progressed on radiotherapy plus ipilimumab. The V and J genes are TRBV5-1 and TRBJ2-1, with TRBD2 as a weak D call on 5 bases. The sample consisted of peripheral blood, taken from a patient treated with radiotherapy plus ipilimumab. At the DNA level, the sequence is TGCGCCAGCACCCTGGAGTCCCCACTAGGTGAGCAGTTCTTC. Translated, this is CASTLESPLGEQFF.